The rows below give T cell receptor beta chains drawn from one sample of a study of cytomegalovirus exposure and HLA in healthy donors. Sequencing used immunoSEQ multiplex PCR; TCRdb keeps in-frame clones, though not all of them. Of roughly 69,000 clones detected, almost 75% appear once; the ten largest clones hold roughly 5.9%. The sequencing sample was made of PBMCs. Receptors were obtained from a man in his fifties in good health and CMV-seronegative. The CDR3 runs from the conserved cysteine through the conserved F or W. D genes are given only for firm matches. Only some rows state a clone size, as once, few, many or a class for expanded clones.

v_call: TRBV5-1
cdr3_length: 14
clone_size: -
j_call: TRBJ1-1
d_call: -
cdr3_aa: CASSLDRVPNEAFF
cdr3_nt: TGCGCCAGCAGCTTGGACAGGGTCCCAAATGAAGCTTTCTTT

v_call: TRBV6-4
cdr3_length: 14
clone_size: -
j_call: TRBJ2-2
d_call: -
cdr3_aa: CASSTGIRTGELFF
cdr3_nt: TGTGCCAGCAGTACCGGGATCCGCACCGGGGAGCTGTTTTTT

v_call: TRBV2
cdr3_length: 12
clone_size: once
j_call: TRBJ1-5
d_call: -
cdr3_aa: CASSDRWQPQHF
cdr3_nt: TGTGCCAGCAGTGACAGGTGGCAGCCCCAGCATTTT

v_call: TRBV7-9
cdr3_length: 16
clone_size: -
j_call: TRBJ2-1
d_call: TRBD2
cdr3_aa: CASRPLAGEPYNEQFF
cdr3_nt: TGTGCCAGCAGGCCTCTAGCGGGGGAGCCCTACAATGAGCAGTTCTTC

v_call: TRBV29-1
cdr3_length: 14
clone_size: once
j_call: TRBJ2-7
d_call: TRBD1
cdr3_aa: CSVEDRGQSYEQYF
cdr3_nt: TGCAGCGTGGAGGACAGGGGGCAATCCTACGAGCAGTACTTC

v_call: TRBV6-1
cdr3_length: 14
clone_size: -
j_call: TRBJ1-4
d_call: TRBD1
cdr3_aa: CASRNRGLSEKLFF
cdr3_nt: TGTGCCAGCAGGAACAGGGGGCTTAGTGAAAAACTGTTTTTT

v_call: TRBV7-9
cdr3_length: 14
clone_size: -
j_call: TRBJ2-3
d_call: TRBD1
cdr3_aa: CASSPGQFTDTQYF
cdr3_nt: TGTGCCAGCAGCCCGGGACAGTTCACAGATACGCAGTATTTT

v_call: TRBV18
cdr3_length: 15
clone_size: -
j_call: TRBJ1-1
d_call: -
cdr3_aa: CASSREGHLLTEAFF
cdr3_nt: TGTGCCAGCTCCCGCGAAGGACACCTCCTCACTGAAGCTTTCTTT

v_call: TRBV30
cdr3_length: 11
clone_size: -
j_call: TRBJ1-2
d_call: -
cdr3_aa: CASGSNYGYTF
cdr3_nt: TGTGCCTCCGGGTCTAACTATGGCTACACCTTC

v_call: TRBV2
cdr3_length: 13
clone_size: -
j_call: TRBJ1-1
d_call: -
cdr3_aa: CASSRDFNTEAFF
cdr3_nt: TGTGCCAGCAGCCGGGACTTCAACACTGAAGCTTTCTTT

v_call: TRBV9
cdr3_length: 17
clone_size: -
j_call: TRBJ2-1
d_call: TRBD2
cdr3_aa: CASSVAASGLAGFEQFF
cdr3_nt: TGTGCCAGCAGCGTAGCGGCCTCCGGACTAGCGGGGTTTGAGCAGTTCTTC

v_call: TRBV6-6
cdr3_length: 14
clone_size: -
j_call: TRBJ1-3
d_call: TRBD1
cdr3_aa: CASTITGGRNTIYF
cdr3_nt: TGTGCCAGCACCATTACAGGGGGCCGAAACACCATATATTTT

v_call: TRBV14
cdr3_length: 17
clone_size: few
j_call: TRBJ2-1
d_call: TRBD2
cdr3_aa: CASSQDTSGGRRYEQFF
cdr3_nt: TGTGCCAGCAGCCAAGATACTAGCGGGGGTCGCAGGTATGAGCAGTTCTTC

v_call: TRBV9
cdr3_length: 13
clone_size: -
j_call: TRBJ1-5
d_call: -
cdr3_aa: CASSSYSNQPQHF
cdr3_nt: TGTGCCAGCAGCTCTTATAGCAATCAGCCCCAGCATTTT

v_call: TRBV30
cdr3_length: 15
clone_size: -
j_call: TRBJ2-5
d_call: TRBD1
cdr3_aa: CAWRRQGTKGETQYF
cdr3_nt: TGTGCCTGGAGGAGACAGGGTACGAAGGGAGAGACCCAGTACTTC

v_call: TRBV29-1
cdr3_length: 14
clone_size: -
j_call: TRBJ1-1
d_call: TRBD1
cdr3_aa: CSVVRQGANTEAFF
cdr3_nt: TGCAGCGTAGTTAGACAGGGGGCTAACACTGAAGCTTTCTTT

v_call: TRBV9
cdr3_length: 13
clone_size: -
j_call: TRBJ1-1
d_call: TRBD1
cdr3_aa: CASSVRTGPEAFF
cdr3_nt: TGTGCCAGCAGCGTCCGGACAGGGCCTGAAGCTTTCTTT

v_call: TRBV6-6
cdr3_length: 13
clone_size: -
j_call: TRBJ2-1
d_call: TRBD2
cdr3_aa: CASSFGLAGGQFF
cdr3_nt: TGTGCCAGCAGTTTCGGACTAGCGGGGGGGCAGTTCTTC

v_call: TRBV18
cdr3_length: 13
clone_size: -
j_call: TRBJ2-5
d_call: TRBD1
cdr3_aa: CASSPTGGETQYF
cdr3_nt: TGTGCCAGCTCACCCACAGGGGGGGAGACCCAGTACTTC

v_call: TRBV4-1
cdr3_length: 14
clone_size: -
j_call: TRBJ2-7
d_call: -
cdr3_aa: CASSLGQLSYEQYF
cdr3_nt: TGCGCCAGCAGCCTCGGACAGCTCTCCTACGAGCAGTACTTC

v_call: TRBV19
cdr3_length: 14
clone_size: -
j_call: TRBJ2-2
d_call: -
cdr3_aa: CASMVTANTGELFF
cdr3_nt: TGTGCCAGTATGGTGACTGCGAACACCGGGGAGCTGTTTTTT

v_call: TRBV7-8
cdr3_length: 16
clone_size: -
j_call: TRBJ2-3
d_call: -
cdr3_aa: CASSPPRSLGPDTQYF
cdr3_nt: TGTGCCAGCAGCCCCCCTAGGAGCTTGGGGCCGGATACGCAGTATTTT